The T cell receptor (beta chain) described here comes from a study of molecular identifiers for immune sequencing clone quantification. Study findings and constraints: Clones above 20 RNA copies held over 97% of effector molecules, under 1% in naive cells.

Naive CD8 T cells, phenotype CD8+CD4-CCR7+CD45RA+, were sorted. Bulk TCR libraries were made with methods that had been previously described and with listed TCR primers. TCRdb used MiXCR to reprocess the PCR reads, holding one entry per CDR3 protein. The table shows approximately 550,000 distinct CDR3 sequences, with about 21% occurring only once. The table lists this clonotype with many counts. Its cognate antigen is unknown. The TCR originated in a human donor in good health. Some libraries in this study had Jurkat cell RNA spiked in. Sample: naive CD8+ T cells from blood, with Jurkat cell RNA spiked in. Documented subset: FACS-sorted CD8+CD4-CCR7+CD45RA+ naive T cells.

Written as DNA, the CDR3 is TGTGCCAGCAGTTTAATTCCGGGTCTCCTTGGATATAGCAATCAGCCCCAGCATTTT. Encoded protein: CASSLIPGLLGYSNQPQHF. The chain couples TRBV12-3 or TRBV12-4 to TRBJ1-5; no firm D call. The V end was cut by 2 bases, the J end by 0 bases, with 20 bases between. This CDR3 is 19 amino acids long.